This TCR beta chain is from a study of blood T cell repertoires in COVID-19. Looking at the study overall: Acute and convalescent COVID-19 samples came from the United States, Italy and Spain.

In the original analysis: The assay estimated nucleated cells by amplifying reference gene primers. Only in-frame clones appear in the TCRdb table, and some are missing; sequencing was by immunoSEQ multiplex PCR. The V and J calls and clone size are taken from that table; D and trimming were inferred from the DNA. The table records 250,000 to 300,000 clones, 85% to 90% of them present only once. Those enrolled in Seattle joined during active infection and were followed longitudinally afterward. The CDR3 is 15 residues long. V lost 5 bases, J lost 1 base, and 0 bases stayed unmatched. The germline gives CDR1 WNHNN, CDR2 SYGVQD (reference sequence).

This receptor was obtained from a woman between 50 and 59 years old with COVID-19, enrolled during active disease. Sequencing was carried out using peripheral blood. The V and J genes are TRBV10-1 and TRBJ2-2, with 11 bases matching TRBD2. For the CDR3, the DNA is TGCGCCAGCAGTCTAGCGGGAGGGAACACCGGGGAGCTGTTTTTT. It translates to CASSLAGGNTGELFF.